The rows below give T cell receptor beta chains drawn from one sample of a study of breast tumors, draining lymph nodes, adjacent tissues. TCRdb re-derived calls from the multiplex PCR reads in MiXCR, one entry per CDR3 protein. The table has over 130,000 distinct CDR3 sequences, about 31% seen once. Sequences were obtained from axillary lymph node tissue. The receptors come from a female donor with breast cancer. Some clones in this sample may be carry-over from other donors' samples. CDR3s include the opening cysteine and the closing phenylalanine or tryptophan. A D gene is named only where the DNA matches it firmly. The size field is filled for only some rows; it gives once, few, many or a size class.

J	V	size	D	CDR3	DNA
TRBJ2-6	TRBV28	many	NA	CASSLNSGANVLTF	TGTGCCAGCAGTTTAAACTCTGGGGCCAACGTCCTGACTTTC
TRBJ1-2	TRBV29-1	many	NA	CSVEEGSGRDLYGYTF	TGCAGCGTTGAAGAGGGGTCGGGCAGGGACTTATATGGCTACACCTTC
TRBJ2-7	TRBV5-1	NA	TRBD1	CASSSSGTGRYEQYF	TGCGCCAGCAGCTCATCGGGGACAGGGCGCTACGAGCAGTACTTC
TRBJ2-7	TRBV20-1	NA	NA	CSLRGSTGLSSYEQYF	TGCAGCCTTAGGGGGTCGACAGGACTGAGCTCCTACGAGCAGTACTTC
TRBJ1-5	TRBV29-1	NA	NA	CSLAMKDLGPQHF	TGCAGCTTGGCCATGAAGGACCTCGGGCCCCAGCATTTT
TRBJ2-5	TRBV11-2	once	TRBD1	CASSLGPGQGAETQYF	TGTGCCAGCAGCTTAGGACCGGGACAGGGAGCGGAGACCCAGTACTTC
TRBJ1-6	TRBV20-1	NA	NA	CSSDLGATDSPLHF	TGCAGTTCCGATTTAGGCGCGACGGATTCACCCCTCCACTTT
TRBJ1-2	TRBV7-9	many	NA	CASSQTSQGPGGYTF	TGTGCCAGCAGCCAAACATCCCAGGGACCAGGAGGCTACACCTTC
TRBJ2-1	TRBV4-3	many	NA	CASSQGSGGSSYNEQFF	TGCGCCAGCAGCCAAGGGTCCGGGGGAAGCTCCTACAATGAGCAGTTCTTC
TRBJ1-1	TRBV28	few	NA	CASSLRGTRGAFF	TGTGCCAGCAGTTTACGGGGGACCCGGGGAGCTTTCTTT
TRBJ1-5	TRBV5-4	few	NA	CASSWGGARDQPQHF	TGTGCCAGCAGCTGGGGCGGGGCACGGGATCAGCCCCAGCATTTT
TRBJ2-2	TRBV4-2	NA	NA	CASSLLGGGGWNTGELFF	TGTGCCAGCAGCCTCCTGGGAGGGGGGGGCTGGAACACCGGGGAGCTGTTTTTT
TRBJ2-1	TRBV5-1	many	NA	CASSLGDRNNEQFF	TGCGCCAGCAGCTTGGGAGACAGGAACAATGAGCAGTTCTTC
TRBJ2-5	TRBV20-1	NA	NA	CSASLALEAQYF	TGCAGTGCTAGCCTCGCCCTCGAGGCCCAGTACTTC
TRBJ2-5	TRBV2	NA	TRBD2	CASRELAGEETQYF	TGTGCCAGCAGGGAACTAGCGGGGGAAGAGACCCAGTACTTC
TRBJ1-5	TRBV28	many	TRBD1	CASSLFGQGGQPQHF	TGTGCCAGCAGTTTATTTGGACAGGGAGGTCAGCCCCAGCATTTT
TRBJ2-1	TRBV24-1	NA	TRBD1	CATSEGTGYSEQFF	TGTGCCACCAGTGAGGGGACAGGGTATAGTGAGCAGTTCTTC
TRBJ2-7	TRBV20-1	once	TRBD2	CSARGGPSGVSSHEQYF	TGCAGTGCTAGAGGTGGTCCTAGCGGGGTTTCGTCCCACGAGCAATACTTC
TRBJ1-1	TRBV11-2	NA	NA	CASSLFGGTEAFF	TGTGCCAGCAGCTTATTCGGGGGCACTGAAGCTTTCTTT
TRBJ2-1	TRBV6-2/TRBV6-3	many	NA	CASSYVKGIYNEQFF	TGTGCCAGCAGTTACGTGAAGGGGATTTACAATGAGCAGTTCTTC
TRBJ2-3	TRBV4-1	many	NA	CASSDALAPDTQYF	TGCGCCAGCAGCGATGCACTAGCTCCAGATACGCAGTATTTT
TRBJ1-3	TRBV12-3/TRBV12-4	many	NA	CASTLGTTGNTIYF	TGTGCCAGCACCCTGGGAACGACTGGAAACACCATATATTTT
TRBJ2-6	TRBV2	NA	NA	CASSIQGANVLTF	TGTGCCAGCAGCATACAGGGGGCCAACGTCCTGACTTTC
TRBJ2-7	TRBV27	many	TRBD1	CASSSTGTGTGGHEQYF	TGTGCCAGCAGCTCCACCGGTACCGGGACAGGGGGCCACGAGCAGTACTTC
TRBJ1-1	TRBV7-3	few	NA	CASSSPGDVAFF	TGTGCCAGCAGCTCTCCCGGGGATGTAGCTTTCTTT
TRBJ1-4	TRBV7-9	NA	NA	CASSSLSGRQGKLFF	TGTGCCAGCAGCTCCCTGTCAGGGCGACAAGGAAAACTGTTTTTT
TRBJ2-1	TRBV14	many	NA	CASSQVRKDYNEQFF	TGTGCCAGCAGCCAAGTCCGGAAAGATTACAATGAGCAGTTCTTC
TRBJ1-6	TRBV15	few	NA	CATKGGGLDNSPLHF	TGTGCCACTAAAGGGGGGGGGCTCGATAATTCACCCCTCCACTTT
TRBJ1-5	TRBV9	many	NA	CASSLGQSNQPQHF	TGTGCCAGCAGCTTAGGACAGAGCAATCAGCCCCAGCATTTT
TRBJ2-2	TRBV11-3	many	NA	CASSPPGQTNTGELFF	TGTGCCAGCAGCCCCCCCGGACAGACGAACACCGGGGAGCTGTTTTTT
TRBJ2-5	TRBV10-3	many	TRBD2	CAISEGLAGGQETQYF	TGTGCCATCAGTGAGGGGTTAGCGGGGGGTCAAGAGACCCAGTACTTC
TRBJ1-2	TRBV24-1	many	NA	CATSDFGRRLYGYTF	TGTGCCACCAGTGATTTTGGACGCCGCCTCTATGGCTACACCTTC
TRBJ2-1	TRBV9	once	TRBD2	CAGSQERGGHNEPFF	TGTGCCGGCAGCCAAGAGCGGGGGGGGCATAATGAGCCGTTCTTC
TRBJ2-7	TRBV5-6	NA	NA	CASSFLGEQYF	TGTGCCAGCAGCTTTTTGGGGGAGCAGTACTTC
TRBJ2-1	TRBV20-1	NA	TRBD2	CSATRGTSGGLASYNEQFF	TGCAGTGCTACTAGGGGGACTAGCGGGGGCCTGGCCTCCTACAATGAGCAGTTCTTC
TRBJ2-3	TRBV5-1	many	TRBD2	CASRRVSGSSTDTQYF	TGCGCCAGCAGAAGGGTCAGCGGGAGTTCCACAGATACGCAGTATTTT
TRBJ2-2	TRBV29-1	many	TRBD2	CSAWTSGDTGELFF	TGCAGCGCATGGACTAGCGGGGACACCGGGGAGCTGTTTTTT
TRBJ2-1	TRBV2	many	TRBD2	CASSDGLAGGRSYNEQFF	TGTGCCAGCAGTGATGGGCTAGCGGGGGGACGCTCCTACAATGAGCAGTTCTTC
TRBJ1-4	TRBV2	many	NA	CASSEQGQSNEKLFF	TGTGCCAGCAGTGAGCAAGGACAGAGTAATGAAAAACTGTTTTTT
TRBJ2-1	TRBV19	many	NA	CASSIVPRYLSYNEQFF	TGTGCCAGTAGTATCGTACCCCGATACCTCTCCTACAATGAGCAGTTCTTC
TRBJ2-5	TRBV3-1	many	NA	CASSQVVGTQETQYF	TGTGCCAGCAGCCAAGTCGTGGGGACCCAAGAGACCCAGTACTTC
TRBJ2-1	TRBV7-6	many	NA	CASSRTQSLYEQFF	TGTGCCAGCAGCCGAACTCAATCCCTCTATGAGCAGTTCTTC
TRBJ2-5	TRBV12-3/TRBV12-4	many	NA	CASSKQETQYF	TGTGCCAGCAGTAAACAAGAGACCCAGTACTTC
TRBJ2-6	TRBV4-1	many	TRBD2	CASSQFGGALAGANVLTF	TGCGCCAGCAGCCAATTCGGGGGGGCTTTAGCTGGGGCCAACGTCCTGACTTTC
TRBJ2-2	TRBV4-1	once	TRBD2	CASSRGLENTGELFF	TGCGCCAGCAGCCGTGGACTAGAGAACACCGGGGAGCTGTTTTTT
TRBJ1-3	TRBV30	few	NA	CAWRLGGPLDRANTVYF	TGTGCCTGGAGGCTGGGGGGCCCCCTTGACCGTGCAAACACCGTATATTTT